Below are 20 T cell receptor beta chains sequenced from a single sample in a study of OX40 agonist ivuxolimab in advanced cancers. Profiling relied on immunoSEQ multiplex PCR, and the TCRdb table lists in-frame clones only, not all of them. Among just over 90,000 clones listed, roughly 94% were seen once. Source: CD4+ or CD8+ T cells sorted from blood, taken in a trial of the OX40 agonist ivuxolimab. The receptors were sampled from an adult with an advanced solid tumor such as melanoma, head and neck, liver or kidney cancer.

Notes on this clone: Germline and junction disagree at one end, which may indicate a read error. The same CDR3 is also encoded by other DNA sequences in this sample. This sequence joins TRBV5-6 and TRBJ1-2; possibly TRBD1 for D (5 bases). CDR1 is SGHDT, CDR2 YYEEEE, per germline. This CDR3 spans 15 amino acids. The CDR3 is CASSLGLSPYYGYTF. For the CDR3, the DNA is TGTGCCAGCAGTTTGGGGCTCAGCCCTTACTATGGCTACACCTTC.

The chain combines TRBV5-1 with TRBJ2-3; D perhaps matches TRBD1 (6 bases). V lost 3 bases, J lost 0 bases, and 8 bases lay in between. The CDR3 covers 14 residues. The germline V gene has CDR1 SGHRS and CDR2 YFSETQ. CDR3 amino acids: CASSSDRSTDTQYF. The CDR3 nucleotides are TGCGCCAGCAGCTCCGACAGGAGCACAGATACGCAGTATTTT.

The CDR3: CASSVAGGTQYF. In nucleotides, the CDR3 is TGTGCCAGCAGTGTAGCGGGAGGGACCCAGTACTTC. V usage is TRBV5-6 and J usage is TRBJ2-5; 10 nucleotides match TRBD2. Germline CDR1 SGHDT, CDR2 YYEEEE. Trimming cost V 5 bases and J 7 bases; bases outside gene matches: 2. CDR3 length: 12 amino acids.

The chain is built from TRBV7-8 and TRBJ2-7, with D hard to call. The ends were cut back, 8 bases at V and 3 bases at J, with 5 bases in the middle. Germline CDR1 is SGHVS and CDR2 is FQNEAQ. The CDR3 sequence is 10 residues long. The chain's CDR3 is CASGDYEQYF. CDR3 bases: TGTGCCAGCGGGGACTACGAGCAGTACTTC.

This sequence joins TRBV5-1 and TRBJ2-7, with 9 bases lining up with TRBD2. Germline assignment: CDR1 SGHRS and CDR2 YFSETQ. Trimming cost V 5 bases and J 0 bases; bases outside gene matches: 6. The CDR3 loop spans 15 amino acids. The CDR3 loop reads CASRWASGDSYEQYF. The CDR3 coding sequence is TGCGCCAGCAGATGGGCTAGCGGGGACTCCTACGAGCAGTACTTC.

The V gene is TRBV19, the J gene TRBJ2-1; TRBD2 agrees at 8 bases. Per germline, CDR1 LNHDA and CDR2 SQIVND (reference sequence). The CDR3 runs to 16 residues. V was pared by 2 bases and J by 5 bases, with 8 bases of the junction left unmatched. CDR3 sequence: CASSIFRGGPNNEQFF. CDR3 sequence (DNA): TGTGCCAGTAGTATATTTCGCGGGGGGCCCAACAATGAGCAGTTCTTC.

The rearrangement uses TRBV15 and TRBJ2-7; D is uncertain. Trimming took 0 bases from V and 6 from J, leaving 12 bases between them. The CDR3 has 14 residues. Germline CDR1 LNHNV, CDR2 YYDKDF (reference sequence). The chain's CDR3 is CATSREIETIEQYF. The CDR3 DNA reads TGTGCCACCAGCAGAGAAATCGAAACAATCGAGCAGTACTTC.

This chain links TRBV6-5 with TRBJ1-1, with D uncertain. Germline lookup yields CDR1 MNHEY and CDR2 SVGAGI. V dropped 6 bases and J dropped 0 bases, with 8 bases sitting between them. The CDR3 extends over 13 amino acids. CDR3 sequence reads: CASRAQMNTEAFF. In DNA, the CDR3 is TGTGCCAGCAGGGCGCAAATGAACACTGAAGCTTTCTTT.

The chain is built from TRBV27 and TRBJ2-7; 7 nucleotides align to TRBD2. With V trimmed by 4 bases and J by 2 bases, 5 bases remained unmatched. Looked up from germline, CDR1 is MNHEY and CDR2 is SMNVEV (reference sequence). The CDR3 has 14 amino acids. The CDR3 region has the DNA TGTGCCAGCAGTTCAACTAGCGTCCCCTACGAGCAGTACTTC. It encodes CASSSTSVPYEQYF.

The chain joins TRBV6-5 to TRBJ2-5, with D possibly matching TRBD1 (5 bases). Trimming took 2 bases from V and 3 from J, leaving 13 bases between them. Germline loops: CDR1 MNHEY, CDR2 SVGAGI. CDR3 length: 15 residues. The CDR3 bases are TGTGCCAGCAGTTACACCCCGATAGGGGAAGAGACCCAGTACTTC. Its translation: CASSYTPIGEETQYF.

The chain uses TRBV5-1 and TRBJ1-4; a possible D gene is TRBD1 (5 bases). Germline loops: CDR1 SGHRS, CDR2 YFSETQ. The CDR3 is 17 residues long. The ends were cut back, 4 bases at V and 1 base at J, with 17 bases in the middle. DNA for the CDR3: TGCGCCAGCAGCGATATAGACAGCTCCGGAACTAATGAAAAACTGTTTTTT. This sequence encodes CASSDIDSSGTNEKLFF.

The chain is built from TRBV12-5 and TRBJ1-2; 10 nucleotides agree with TRBD1. CDR3 length: 18 amino acids. CDR1 and CDR2 from the germline V gene are LGHNT and FRNRAP. V lost 2 bases and J lost 8; bases outside the gene matches: 17. CDR3 sequence (DNA): TGTGCTAGTGGTTTGCCCCCCGCGACCGGGACAGGGGATATAGGCTACACCTTC. Translation gives CASGLPPATGTGDIGYTF.

The V and J genes are TRBV10-1 and TRBJ2-3; TRBD1 is a possible D gene (6 bases). In germline, CDR1 is WNHNN, CDR2 SYGVQD (reference sequence). V lost 4 bases and J 5 bases, leaving 10 bases between the germline ends. The CDR3 loop spans 13 amino acids. CDR3 in amino acids: CASSVSGEDTQYF. The DNA for the CDR3 is TGCGCCAGCAGTGTGTCAGGGGAAGATACGCAGTATTTT.

The chain joins TRBV2 to TRBJ1-1; 7 bases are shared with TRBD1. In germline, CDR1 is SNHLY, CDR2 FYNNEI. This CDR3 spans 14 amino acids. The junction had 7 bases not matched to a gene; V was cut back by 8 bases and J by 1 base. CDR3 in DNA: TGTGCCAGCTCTTGGGACAGTAAGAACACTGAAGCTTTCTTT. Protein sequence: CASSWDSKNTEAFF.

This clone was observed a few times. The chain joins TRBV6-5 to TRBJ1-1, with no clear D. Per the germline V gene, CDR1 is MNHEY and CDR2 is SVGAGI. This CDR3 is built from 14 residues. V shed 2 bases and J shed 0 bases, with 7 bases lying between them. The CDR3 nucleotides are TGTGCCAGCAGTTACATGGGAATGAACACTGAAGCTTTCTTT. Translation: CASSYMGMNTEAFF.

This clone was observed once. The gene calls are TRBV29-1 and TRBJ1-1, with TRBD1 identical over 7 bases. Germline loops: CDR1 SQVTM, CDR2 ANQGSEA. Trimming removed 5 bases from V and 5 bases from J; junction bases left unmatched: 14. This CDR3 comprises 15 residues. The CDR3 here is CSVPNRQGGTTEAFF. DNA of the CDR3: TGCAGCGTTCCAAATCGACAGGGAGGAACAACTGAAGCTTTCTTT.

This sequence joins TRBV29-1 and TRBJ1-2, with TRBD1 matching over 7 bases. Trimming at V came to 7 bases and at J to 8 bases, leaving 13 bases not matched to a gene. The CDR3 has 13 amino acids. CDR1 and CDR2 from the germline V gene are SQVTM and ANQGSEA. The CDR3 spells CSAPDTDREGYTF. The CDR3 region has the DNA TGCAGCGCCCCCGATACTGACAGGGAAGGCTACACCTTC.

The chain joins TRBV4-1 to TRBJ2-1; D not resolved. The CDR3 is made up of 15 amino acids. The germline gives CDR1 MGHRA, CDR2 YSYEKL. The V end was cut by 1 base, the J end by 1 base, with 8 bases between. As DNA, the CDR3 is TGCGCCAGCAGCCAAGTCGAGGCGTCCTACAATGAGCAGTTCTTC. It is translated as CASSQVEASYNEQFF.

The CDR3 sequence is CASSSWTGGLVDTEAFF. The CDR3 DNA reads as TGCGCCAGCAGCTCCTGGACAGGGGGCTTAGTAGACACTGAAGCTTTCTTT. The chain uses TRBV5-1 and TRBJ1-1, with 11 bases lining up with TRBD1. Germline V gene data show CDR1 as SGHRS and CDR2 as YFSETQ. CDR3 length: 17 residues. Losses at the gene ends were 3 bases for V and 3 bases for J; bases not matched to a gene: 10.

The chain employs TRBV30 and TRBJ1-1, with D maybe TRBD1 (5 bases). The CDR3 extends over 16 amino acids. In germline, CDR1 is GTSNPN, CDR2 SVGIG (reference sequence). Trimming stripped 1 base from V and 1 base from J, with 16 bases between. The CDR3 DNA reads TGTGCCTGGAGTGACCGCCTCGGCGGGACGAACACTGAAGCTTTCTTT. Translated: CAWSDRLGGTNTEAFF.